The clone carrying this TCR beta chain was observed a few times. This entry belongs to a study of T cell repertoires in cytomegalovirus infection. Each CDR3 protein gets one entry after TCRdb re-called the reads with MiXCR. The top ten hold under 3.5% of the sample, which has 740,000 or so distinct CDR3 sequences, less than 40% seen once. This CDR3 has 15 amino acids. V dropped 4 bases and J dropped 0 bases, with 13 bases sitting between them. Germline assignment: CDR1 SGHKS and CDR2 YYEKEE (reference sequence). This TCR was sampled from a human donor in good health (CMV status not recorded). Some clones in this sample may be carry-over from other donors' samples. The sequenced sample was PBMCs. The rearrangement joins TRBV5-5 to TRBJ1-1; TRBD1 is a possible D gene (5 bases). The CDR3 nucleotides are TGTGCCAGCAGCATGACAGCGGAGATGAACACTGAAGCTTTCTTT. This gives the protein CASSMTAEMNTEAFF.